This is a list of T cell receptor beta chains from one sample in a study of cytomegalovirus exposure and HLA in healthy donors. Only in-frame clones appear in the TCRdb table, and some are missing; sequencing was by immunoSEQ multiplex PCR. The repertoire has under 100,000 clones, less than 90% of them found once; the top ten carry about 12%. Material: PBMCs. These receptors all stem from a woman aged 18-30 years in good health and CMV-seropositive. CDR3s include the opening cysteine and the closing phenylalanine or tryptophan. A D gene is named only where the DNA matches it firmly. Clone size is not always given. Where it is, it says once, few, many or a class for expanded clones.

J,V,D,size,CDR3,DNA
TRBJ1-6,TRBV15,.,.,CATSRTDSNSPLHF,TGTGCCACCAGCAGGACAGATTCAAATTCACCCCTCCACTTT
TRBJ2-1,TRBV7-8,.,.,CASSLAAFPYNEQFF,TGTGCCAGCAGCTTAGCAGCTTTCCCCTACAATGAGCAGTTCTTC
TRBJ2-7,TRBV7-2,.,.,CASSLVGGYEQYF,TGTGCCAGCAGCTTAGTCGGCGGCTACGAGCAGTACTTC
TRBJ2-3,TRBV7-9,.,.,CASSLVLTDTQYF,TGTGCCAGCAGCTTAGTATTGACAGATACGCAGTATTTT
TRBJ1-3,TRBV30,TRBD1,once,CAWSVSSGQDFSGNTIYF,TGTGCCTGGAGTGTGTCATCCGGACAGGACTTCTCTGGAAACACCATATATTTT
TRBJ1-4,TRBV7-2,.,.,CASSLTPGYEKLFF,TGTGCCAGCAGCTTAACCCCAGGGTACGAAAAACTGTTTTTT
TRBJ1-5,TRBV18,TRBD1,.,CASSLGQGASAQPQHF,TGTGCCAGCTCCCTTGGACAGGGGGCTTCCGCTCAGCCCCAGCATTTT
TRBJ1-1,TRBV28,TRBD1,.,CASSLIGTGVTEAFF,TGTGCCAGCAGTCTCATAGGGACAGGGGTAACTGAAGCTTTCTTT
TRBJ1-6,TRBV4-3,.,few,CASSQERGIWNSPLHF,TGCGCCAGCAGCCAAGAGAGGGGGATATGGAATTCACCCCTCCACTTT
TRBJ1-1,TRBV27,.,.,CASNTGSRAEAFF,TGTGCCAGCAACACAGGGTCGCGGGCTGAAGCTTTCTTT
TRBJ2-5,TRBV30,.,.,CAWSPGLAAPRAQYF,TGTGCCTGGAGTCCCGGGTTAGCGGCCCCCCGGGCCCAGTACTTC